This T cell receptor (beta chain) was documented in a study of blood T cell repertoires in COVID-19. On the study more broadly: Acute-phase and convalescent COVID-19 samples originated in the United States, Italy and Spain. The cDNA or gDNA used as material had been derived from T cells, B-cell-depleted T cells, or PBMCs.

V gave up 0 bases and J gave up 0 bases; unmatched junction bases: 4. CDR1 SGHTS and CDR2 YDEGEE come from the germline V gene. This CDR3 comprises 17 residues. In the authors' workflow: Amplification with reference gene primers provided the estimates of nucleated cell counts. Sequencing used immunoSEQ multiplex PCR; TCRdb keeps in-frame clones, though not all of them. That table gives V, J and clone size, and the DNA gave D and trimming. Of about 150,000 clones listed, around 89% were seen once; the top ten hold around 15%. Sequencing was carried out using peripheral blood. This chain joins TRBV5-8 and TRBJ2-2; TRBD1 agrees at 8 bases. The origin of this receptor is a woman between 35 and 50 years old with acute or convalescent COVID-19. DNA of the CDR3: TGTGCCAGCAGCTTGGGGACAGGGTCAGCGAACACCGGGGAGCTGTTTTTT. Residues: CASSLGTGSANTGELFF.